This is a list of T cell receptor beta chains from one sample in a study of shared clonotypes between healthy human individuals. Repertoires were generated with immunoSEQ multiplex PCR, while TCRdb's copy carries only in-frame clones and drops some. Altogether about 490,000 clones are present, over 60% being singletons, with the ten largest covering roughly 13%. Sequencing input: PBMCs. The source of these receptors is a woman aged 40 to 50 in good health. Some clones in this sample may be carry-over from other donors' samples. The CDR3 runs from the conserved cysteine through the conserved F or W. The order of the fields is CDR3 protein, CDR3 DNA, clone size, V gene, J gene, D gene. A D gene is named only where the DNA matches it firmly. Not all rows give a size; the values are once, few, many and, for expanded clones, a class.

cdr3_aa: CASSLDPSTGTDEQFF
cdr3_nt: TGCGCCAGCAGCTTGGACCCCTCGACAGGGACCGATGAGCAGTTCTTC
clone_size: few
v_call: TRBV5-1
j_call: TRBJ2-1
d_call: TRBD1

cdr3_aa: CASSQEAGTGGETQYF
cdr3_nt: TGCGCCAGCAGCCAAGAAGCCGGGACAGGCGGTGAGACCCAGTACTTC
clone_size: NA
v_call: TRBV7-9
j_call: TRBJ2-5
d_call: TRBD1

cdr3_aa: CASPEETQYF
cdr3_nt: TGTGCCAGCCCGGAAGAGACCCAGTACTTC
clone_size: NA
v_call: TRBV7-9
j_call: TRBJ2-5
d_call: NA

cdr3_aa: CASSPLPSGSTDTQYF
cdr3_nt: TGTGCCAGCTCACCCCTCCCTAGCGGGAGCACAGATACGCAGTATTTT
clone_size: NA
v_call: TRBV18
j_call: TRBJ2-3
d_call: TRBD2

cdr3_aa: CASSRGGRASDTQYF
cdr3_nt: TGCGCCAGCAGCCGCGGCGGGAGGGCCTCAGATACGCAGTATTTT
clone_size: NA
v_call: TRBV4-1
j_call: TRBJ2-3
d_call: TRBD2

cdr3_aa: CASSLTRVPNYNEQFF
cdr3_nt: TGTGCCAGCAGTCTAACACGGGTCCCAAATTACAATGAGCAGTTCTTC
clone_size: NA
v_call: TRBV7-8
j_call: TRBJ2-1
d_call: NA

cdr3_aa: CASSAAIGELFF
cdr3_nt: TGTGCCAGCAGCGCAGCGATCGGGGAGCTGTTTTTT
clone_size: few
v_call: TRBV28
j_call: TRBJ2-2
d_call: NA

cdr3_aa: CAWSTGTVTGELFF
cdr3_nt: TGTGCCTGGAGTACCGGGACAGTGACCGGGGAGCTGTTTTTT
clone_size: many
v_call: TRBV30
j_call: TRBJ2-2
d_call: TRBD1

cdr3_aa: CASSLGGRGSSTDTQYF
cdr3_nt: TGTGCCAGCAGCTTGGGAGGGCGGGGTTCTAGCACAGATACGCAGTATTTT
clone_size: NA
v_call: TRBV5-4
j_call: TRBJ2-3
d_call: NA

cdr3_aa: CASSFLPGQGSRTQYF
cdr3_nt: TGTGCCAGCAGCTTCCTCCCGGGACAGGGCTCTCGGACCCAGTACTTC
clone_size: once
v_call: TRBV28
j_call: TRBJ2-5
d_call: TRBD1

cdr3_aa: CASSSRGREQYF
cdr3_nt: TGTGCCAGCAGTAGCAGGGGGCGGGAGCAGTACTTC
clone_size: NA
v_call: TRBV28
j_call: TRBJ2-7
d_call: TRBD1

cdr3_aa: CSASGEIVPFF
cdr3_nt: TGCAGTGCTTCGGGGGAGATTGTACCTTTCTTT
clone_size: NA
v_call: TRBV20-1
j_call: TRBJ1-1
d_call: NA

cdr3_aa: CASSSMEAAATDTQYF
cdr3_nt: TGTGCCAGCAGCTCCATGGAGGCGGCCGCCACAGATACGCAGTATTTT
clone_size: NA
v_call: TRBV5-8
j_call: TRBJ2-3
d_call: NA

cdr3_aa: CASAYLGTDGNTIYF
cdr3_nt: TGTGCCAGCGCGTACCTCGGGACTGATGGAAACACCATATATTTT
clone_size: NA
v_call: TRBV19
j_call: TRBJ1-3
d_call: NA

cdr3_aa: CASSQGAYGYTF
cdr3_nt: TGTGCCAGCAGCCAGGGGGCCTATGGCTACACCTTC
clone_size: NA
v_call: TRBV5-4
j_call: TRBJ1-2
d_call: TRBD1

cdr3_aa: CASSPGLAGETQYF
cdr3_nt: TGTGCCAGCAGCCCTGGACTAGCGGGAGAGACCCAGTACTTC
clone_size: NA
v_call: TRBV7-9
j_call: TRBJ2-5
d_call: TRBD2

cdr3_aa: CASSQNRVGGPYEQYF
cdr3_nt: TGTGCCAGCAGCCAGAACAGGGTCGGGGGGCCCTACGAGCAGTACTTC
clone_size: once
v_call: TRBV7-8
j_call: TRBJ2-7
d_call: NA

cdr3_aa: CASRRGTDTQYF
cdr3_nt: TGCGCCAGCAGACGGGGAACAGATACGCAGTATTTT
clone_size: once
v_call: TRBV5-1
j_call: TRBJ2-3
d_call: NA

cdr3_aa: CASKPGGVGTEAFF
cdr3_nt: TGCGCCAGCAAGCCAGGGGGCGTTGGAACTGAAGCTTTCTTT
clone_size: NA
v_call: TRBV5-1
j_call: TRBJ1-1
d_call: TRBD1

cdr3_aa: CAINPTANTEAFF
cdr3_nt: TGTGCCATCAATCCGACCGCGAACACTGAAGCTTTCTTT
clone_size: NA
v_call: TRBV10-3
j_call: TRBJ1-1
d_call: NA

cdr3_aa: CASSFGLNTQYF
cdr3_nt: TGTGCCAGCAGCTTCGGCTTGAATACGCAGTATTTT
clone_size: NA
v_call: TRBV11-2
j_call: TRBJ2-3
d_call: NA

cdr3_aa: CASSLRGTGYEQYF
cdr3_nt: TGTGCCAGCAGCTTAAGGGGGACAGGTTACGAGCAGTACTTC
clone_size: NA
v_call: TRBV7-3
j_call: TRBJ2-7
d_call: TRBD1

cdr3_aa: CASSLPGAGNTEAFF
cdr3_nt: TGTGCCAGCAGCCTGCCCGGGGCTGGGAACACTGAAGCTTTCTTT
clone_size: NA
v_call: TRBV25-1
j_call: TRBJ1-1
d_call: NA

cdr3_aa: CASTPSSGIGPDTQYF
cdr3_nt: TGTGCCAGCACCCCTAGCTCCGGGATTGGCCCAGATACGCAGTATTTT
clone_size: NA
v_call: TRBV5-4
j_call: TRBJ2-3
d_call: NA

cdr3_aa: CASSLRGQGSGANVLTF
cdr3_nt: TGTGCCAGCAGCTTGAGAGGACAGGGGTCTGGGGCCAACGTCCTGACTTTC
clone_size: few
v_call: TRBV5-6
j_call: TRBJ2-6
d_call: TRBD1

cdr3_aa: CASRPGTGTYEQYF
cdr3_nt: TGCGCCAGCCGCCCCGGGACAGGAACCTACGAGCAGTACTTC
clone_size: NA
v_call: TRBV5-1
j_call: TRBJ2-7
d_call: TRBD1

cdr3_aa: CASRTGHSIGETQYF
cdr3_nt: TGTGCCAGCCGAACAGGCCATTCTATAGGAGAGACCCAGTACTTC
clone_size: NA
v_call: TRBV6-6
j_call: TRBJ2-5
d_call: NA

cdr3_aa: CASSLYFRANEKLFF
cdr3_nt: TGTGCCAGCAGCTTATACTTCAGGGCGAACGAAAAACTGTTTTTT
clone_size: once
v_call: TRBV7-2
j_call: TRBJ1-4
d_call: NA

cdr3_aa: CASSDRLAGPTDTQYF
cdr3_nt: TGTGCCAGCAGCGACCGACTAGCGGGACCCACAGATACGCAGTATTTT
clone_size: few
v_call: TRBV4-2
j_call: TRBJ2-3
d_call: TRBD2

cdr3_aa: CASSSAGATNYGYTF
cdr3_nt: TGTGCCAGCAGTAGTGCAGGGGCCACCAACTATGGCTACACCTTC
clone_size: NA
v_call: TRBV28
j_call: TRBJ1-2
d_call: NA

cdr3_aa: CASSPGLAGEQFF
cdr3_nt: TGTGCCAGCAGCCCGGGACTAGCGGGTGAGCAGTTCTTC
clone_size: NA
v_call: TRBV7-3
j_call: TRBJ2-1
d_call: TRBD2

cdr3_aa: CASSLNQGNEKLFF
cdr3_nt: TGTGCCAGCAGCTTAAACCAGGGTAATGAAAAACTGTTTTTT
clone_size: NA
v_call: TRBV7-9
j_call: TRBJ1-4
d_call: NA

cdr3_aa: CASSPYSVSDTQYF
cdr3_nt: TGTGCCAGCAGTCCTTACTCCGTCTCAGATACGCAGTATTTT
clone_size: few
v_call: TRBV27
j_call: TRBJ2-3
d_call: NA

cdr3_aa: CASRQNLGRRNTEAFF
cdr3_nt: TGTGCCAGCAGACAAAACCTGGGACGGAGGAACACTGAAGCTTTCTTT
clone_size: few
v_call: TRBV28
j_call: TRBJ1-1
d_call: NA

cdr3_aa: CASIPTSGSHNEQFF
cdr3_nt: TGTGCCAGCATCCCGACATCAGGGTCCCACAATGAGCAGTTCTTC
clone_size: NA
v_call: TRBV6-6
j_call: TRBJ2-1
d_call: NA

cdr3_aa: CASSLRGAGNTIYF
cdr3_nt: TGTGCCAGCAGTTTAAGAGGGGCTGGAAACACCATATATTTT
clone_size: NA
v_call: TRBV27
j_call: TRBJ1-3
d_call: NA

cdr3_aa: CASSLARTSGSSYEQYF
cdr3_nt: TGCGCCAGCAGCTTGGCTAGGACTAGCGGGAGCTCCTACGAGCAGTACTTC
clone_size: once
v_call: TRBV5-1
j_call: TRBJ2-7
d_call: TRBD2

cdr3_aa: CASSYSGQNEKLFF
cdr3_nt: TGTGCCAGCAGTTACTCGGGACAGAATGAAAAACTGTTTTTT
clone_size: NA
v_call: TRBV6-5
j_call: TRBJ1-4
d_call: TRBD1

cdr3_aa: CAITKRAGLAGGVPRNEQFF
cdr3_nt: TGTGCCATCACCAAACGGGCGGGACTAGCGGGAGGGGTTCCGAGGAATGAGCAGTTCTTC
clone_size: few
v_call: TRBV10-3
j_call: TRBJ2-1
d_call: TRBD2

cdr3_aa: CASSPGQGFYGYTF
cdr3_nt: TGTGCCAGCAGTCCGGGACAGGGATTTTATGGCTACACCTTC
clone_size: once
v_call: TRBV6-6
j_call: TRBJ1-2
d_call: TRBD1

cdr3_aa: CASSSDSYYTF
cdr3_nt: TGTGCCAGCAGTTCAGACAGCTACTACACCTTC
clone_size: NA
v_call: TRBV28
j_call: TRBJ1-2
d_call: NA

cdr3_aa: CASSSGGTLTDTQYF
cdr3_nt: TGCGCCAGCAGCTCCGGGGGGACTCTCACGGATACGCAGTATTTT
clone_size: once
v_call: TRBV5-1
j_call: TRBJ2-3
d_call: TRBD2

cdr3_aa: CASRGPSTEAFF
cdr3_nt: TGTGCCAGCAGGGGACCGAGCACTGAAGCTTTCTTT
clone_size: few
v_call: TRBV2
j_call: TRBJ1-1
d_call: NA

cdr3_aa: CASSFGDSYEQYF
cdr3_nt: TGCGCCAGCAGCTTCGGAGACTCATACGAGCAGTACTTC
clone_size: NA
v_call: TRBV5-1
j_call: TRBJ2-7
d_call: NA

cdr3_aa: CSVVIRYAGYEQYF
cdr3_nt: TGCAGCGTTGTGATACGGTACGCCGGCTACGAGCAGTACTTC
clone_size: NA
v_call: TRBV29-1
j_call: TRBJ2-7
d_call: NA

cdr3_aa: CASSLVAGVRETQYF
cdr3_nt: TGTGCCAGCAGCTTAGTAGCGGGAGTGAGGGAGACCCAGTACTTC
clone_size: NA
v_call: TRBV7-6
j_call: TRBJ2-5
d_call: TRBD2

cdr3_aa: CAWSVPGARYTF
cdr3_nt: TGTGCCTGGAGTGTACCGGGGGCCCGCTACACCTTC
clone_size: NA
v_call: TRBV30
j_call: TRBJ1-2
d_call: NA

cdr3_aa: CASSADGNTEAFF
cdr3_nt: TGTGCCAGCAGTGCCGACGGGAACACTGAAGCTTTCTTT
clone_size: NA
v_call: TRBV2
j_call: TRBJ1-1
d_call: NA

cdr3_aa: CASSPQAGVPREQFF
cdr3_nt: TGTGCCAGCAGTCCGCAAGCGGGTGTGCCGCGGGAGCAGTTCTTC
clone_size: NA
v_call: TRBV2
j_call: TRBJ2-1
d_call: NA